Presented here are 29 T cell receptor beta chains from one specimen sequenced in a study of vaccination and CD4 T cells after COVID-19. No antigen has been identified for these receptors. An Oncomine TCR Beta short-read assay was used to sequence the DNA from cultured CD4+ T cells. MiXCR, applied by TCRdb to the PCR reads, yields one record per CDR3 protein. Among approximately 16,000 distinct CDR3 sequences listed, under 85% were seen once. The treatment here: approximately nine-day PBMC culture with coronavirus spike peptide pools or control peptides (ViraFEST assay). Sequencing was carried out using CD4+ T cells from blood, cultured in vitro. The source is a human donor who had recovered from COVID-19.

The V gene is TRBV6-2 or TRBV6-3, the J gene TRBJ2-7; the D gene is possibly TRBD1 (5 bases). Per the germline V gene, CDR1 is MNHEY and CDR2 is SVGEGT. V shed 2 bases and J shed 3 bases, with 20 bases lying between them. The CDR3 contains 17 residues. CDR3 bases: TGTGCCAGCAGTTACGGAAGCTCCAGGCAGGGCTTCTACGAGCAGTACTTC. This sequence encodes CASSYGSSRQGFYEQYF.

The V call is TRBV6-1, the J call TRBJ1-2, with 7 nucleotides matching TRBD1. The CDR3 contains 14 residues. V shed 5 bases and J 7 bases; nucleotides not matched to a gene: 10. Germline V gives CDR1 MNHNS, CDR2 SASEGT. Here the CDR3 reads CASSKDRQLGGYTF. CDR3 nucleotide sequence: TGTGCCAGCAGTAAGGACAGGCAGCTGGGTGGCTACACCTTC.

CDR3 in DNA: TGCAGTGCTAGAGATCTCGGGAGGTTCGCCGGGGAGCTGTTTTTT. It is translated as CSARDLGRFAGELFF. The rearrangement uses TRBV20-1 and TRBJ2-2, with 7 bases aligning to TRBD2. Germline CDR1 and CDR2: DFQATT and SNEGSKA (reference sequence). The CDR3 runs 15 residues. Trimming cost V 0 bases and J 6 bases; bases outside gene matches: 7.

This rearrangement joins TRBV30 to TRBJ1-5, with 9 bases fitting TRBD1. CDR1 GTSNPN and CDR2 SVGIG come from the germline V gene (reference sequence). Trimming removed 0 bases from V and 6 bases from J; junction bases left unmatched: 12. The CDR3 is made up of 17 amino acids. DNA for the CDR3: TGTGCCTGGAGTGTAGATATTTGGACAGGGGTTCCTCAGCCCCAGCATTTT. This codes for CAWSVDIWTGVPQPQHF.

This clonotype has only a few counts. The chain couples TRBV6-5 to TRBJ1-6; D remains unclear. V lost 2 bases, J lost 9 bases, and 11 bases lay in between. The CDR3 has 14 amino acids. CDR1 MNHEY and CDR2 SVGAGI come from the germline V gene. The CDR3 DNA follows: TGTGCCAGCAGTTACGGAGGAGGGAGTTCACCCCTCCACTTT. Its protein product is CASSYGGGSSPLHF.

This clonotype was observed a few times. The chain has TRBV28 and TRBJ1-2; the D gene is possibly TRBD1 (5 bases). Germline lookup yields CDR1 MDHEN and CDR2 SYDVKM. This CDR3 comprises 12 residues. V was trimmed by 6 bases and J by 8 bases, leaving 13 bases between them. The CDR3 nucleotides are TGTGCCAGCAGCCCCTGGGGGGGGGGCTACACCTTC. This gives the protein CASSPWGGGYTF.

CDR3 protein: CASRAGGTNQPQHF. CDR3 coding DNA: TGTGCCAGTAGGGCAGGGGGGACGAATCAGCCCCAGCATTTT. This chain links TRBV19 with TRBJ1-5; 7 bases are a match to TRBD1. Per the germline V gene, CDR1 is LNHDA and CDR2 is SQIVND (reference sequence). The CDR3 consists of 14 residues. Trimming took 6 bases from V and 4 from J; bases not matched to a gene: 6.

The chain employs TRBV2 and TRBJ1-2; unclear D gene. This CDR3 contains 8 residues. Deletions cut 9 bases from V and 6 bases from J, with 2 bases between. Germline assignment: CDR1 SNHLY and CDR2 FYNNEI. CDR3 sequence reads: CARHGYTF. The CDR3 nucleotides read TGTGCCAGACATGGCTACACCTTC.

The chain uses TRBV24-1 and TRBJ1-2; D is undetermined. V lost 6 bases and J 4 bases, leaving 8 bases between the germline ends. CDR1 is KGHDR and CDR2 is SFDVKD in the germline V gene. CDR3 size: 12 residues. The CDR3 protein is CATSSDFYGYTF. The CDR3 nucleotides are TGTGCCACCAGTTCGGACTTCTATGGCTACACCTTC.

The rearrangement links TRBV7-2 to TRBJ2-7; D tentatively fits TRBD1 or TRBD2 (5 bases each). This CDR3 spans 15 amino acids. CDR1 is SGHTA and CDR2 is FQGNSA in the germline V gene. Trimming took off 5 bases at V and 6 bases at J, with 20 bases between the two ends. In DNA form, the CDR3 reads TGTGCCAGCAGCCCACTAGGCTCGTGGGGCTCCGAGCAGTACTTC. It is translated as CASSPLGSWGSEQYF.

The table lists this clonotype with a few counts. J is TRBJ2-2 and V is TRBV7-2; D might be TRBD2 (5 bases). V was trimmed by 6 bases and J by 6 bases, leaving 23 bases between them. The germline gives CDR1 SGHTA, CDR2 FQGNSA. This CDR3 is built from 17 residues. This chain's CDR3 is CASSRRLLEGRAGELFF. As DNA, the CDR3 is TGTGCCAGCAGTCGCCGTCTTCTAGAGGGAAGGGCCGGGGAGCTGTTTTTT.

The chain uses TRBV11-2 and TRBJ1-1; possible D gene TRBD1, 5 bases. The CDR3 length is 15 residues. V was shortened by 5 bases and J by 4 bases, with 17 bases between the two germline ends. Germline loops: CDR1 SGHAT, CDR2 FQNNGV. In DNA, the CDR3 is TGTGCCAGCAGCCGAGACAGCACCTTGGGCACTGAAGCTTTCTTT. It is translated as CASSRDSTLGTEAFF.

The chain joins TRBV11-2 to TRBJ2-7; D unclear. This CDR3 spans 13 amino acids. Trimming cost V 2 bases and J 3 bases, with 8 bases left between them. The germline gives CDR1 SGHAT, CDR2 FQNNGV. This CDR3 is CASSLLTGYEQYF. DNA of the CDR3: TGTGCCAGCAGCTTACTTACTGGCTACGAGCAGTACTTC.

This chain links TRBV24-1 with TRBJ2-7; TRBD1 matches at 11 bases. V was clipped by 5 bases and J by 4 bases; unmatched bases: 6. In germline, CDR1 is KGHDR, CDR2 SFDVKD. The CDR3 consists of 15 residues. CDR3 protein: CATSAPGTGGYEQYF. The DNA for the CDR3 is TGTGCCACCAGTGCCCCCGGGACAGGGGGTTACGAGCAGTACTTC.

The J gene is TRBJ1-5, the V gene TRBV7-2, with D possibly being TRBD1 (6 bases). The CDR3 runs to 15 residues. The V gene lost 4 bases and the J gene lost 5 bases, with 15 bases spanning the gap. Germline values: CDR1 SGHTA, CDR2 FQGNSA. The CDR3 nucleotides read TGTGCCAGCAGCTCCAGGGGCGGGGGGGATCAGCCCCAGCATTTT. Translation gives CASSSRGGGDQPQHF.

This clonotype was seen only a few times. J is TRBJ2-2 and V is TRBV7-9, with D perhaps matching TRBD2 (7 bases). V lost 2 bases and J lost 5, with 12 bases in between. Germline-derived CDR1 and CDR2 are SEHNR and FQNEAQ (reference sequence). The CDR3 extends over 15 amino acids. CDR3 coding DNA: TGTGCCAGCAGCTTACGGGGGGCGCTGACCGGGGAGCTGTTTTTT. Amino acids: CASSLRGALTGELFF.

Within the sample, this clonotype is medium-sized. The chain combines TRBV20-1 with TRBJ1-5; 8 bases are a match to TRBD1. V was pared by 0 bases and J by 7 bases, with 5 bases of the junction left unmatched. Germline V gives CDR1 DFQATT, CDR2 SNEGSKA (reference sequence). This CDR3 region has 14 residues. This CDR3 reads CSARDFAGGQPQHF. In DNA, the CDR3 is TGCAGTGCTAGAGATTTCGCAGGGGGCCAGCCCCAGCATTTT.

J is TRBJ2-1 and V is TRBV20-1, with TRBD2 matching over 11 bases. The V segment lost 1 base and the J segment 3 bases; nucleotides outside the gene matches: 8. The CDR3 is made up of 17 amino acids. Per germline, CDR1 DFQATT and CDR2 SNEGSKA (reference sequence). CDR3 sequence: CSARAILLAGDYNEQFF. The CDR3 nucleotides read TGCAGTGCTAGAGCAATTTTACTAGCGGGGGACTACAATGAGCAGTTCTTC.

The chain links TRBV6-1 to TRBJ1-1; D is uncertain. Germline V gene sequence: CDR1 MNHNS, CDR2 SASEGT. CDR3 length equals 17 residues. V was clipped by 2 bases and J by 0 bases, with 16 bases between them. CDR3 residues: CASSESLGRAMNTEAFF. The CDR3 region has the DNA TGTGCCAGCAGTGAATCTTTAGGGAGAGCAATGAACACTGAAGCTTTCTTT.

The gene calls are TRBV6-1 and TRBJ1-2, with TRBD1 matching over 8 bases. The CDR3 covers 12 residues. The ends lost 6 bases at V and 7 bases at J; junction bases unmatched: 4. CDR1 and CDR2 (germline): MNHNS, SASEGT. For the CDR3, the DNA is TGTGCCAGCAGAACCGGACAGGGTGGCTACACCTTC. Amino acid sequence: CASRTGQGGYTF.

CDR3 DNA sequence: TGTGCCAGTAGTCCGGGGACGGACAATGAGCAGTTCTTC. Its protein is CASSPGTDNEQFF. The rearrangement links TRBV19 to TRBJ2-1; either TRBD1 or TRBD2 may supply D (5 bases each). V was clipped by 5 bases and J by 5 bases, with 10 bases between them. CDR3 length: 13 amino acids. Germline-derived CDR1 and CDR2 are LNHDA and SQIVND (reference sequence).

V is TRBV28 and J is TRBJ1-5, with a tentative D call TRBD1 (5 bases). The CDR3 runs 13 residues. The germline V and J ends were trimmed by 6 bases and 5 bases, with 11 bases remaining between them. Germline V gene data show CDR1 as MDHEN and CDR2 as SYDVKM. CDR3: CASRVSRDQPQHF. The CDR3 DNA reads as TGTGCCAGCAGGGTAAGCAGGGATCAGCCCCAGCATTTT.

V gene TRBV20-1 combines with J gene TRBJ2-7; 11 nucleotides agree with TRBD2. This CDR3 is built from 17 residues. Germline trimming cut 5 bases from V and 3 bases from J; bases unmatched to any gene: 15. The germline gives CDR1 DFQATT, CDR2 SNEGSKA (reference sequence). CDR3 protein: CSAPIIILAGVDYEQYF. CDR3 coding DNA: TGCAGTGCTCCCATCATAATACTAGCGGGAGTGGACTACGAGCAGTACTTC.

The CDR3 sequence is CSDPPGGDYGYTF. CDR3 nucleotides: TGCAGTGACCCCCCAGGGGGCGACTATGGCTACACCTTC. The genes are TRBV20-1 and TRBJ1-2, with 8 bases matching TRBD1. Germline assignment: CDR1 DFQATT and CDR2 SNEGSKA (reference sequence). The trim removed 7 bases at V and 3 bases at J, leaving 7 bases unmatched. CDR3 length: 13 residues.

The chain employs TRBV7-7 and TRBJ2-2; 8 bases are shared with TRBD1. Germline V gene sequence: CDR1 SSHAT, CDR2 FNYEAQ (reference sequence). V was clipped by 1 base and J by 6 bases; unmatched bases: 7. This CDR3 comprises 16 residues. The DNA of the CDR3 is TGTGCCAGCAGCTTAGTAAGGACAGGGAAGGCCGGGGAGCTGTTTTTT. Translated: CASSLVRTGKAGELFF.

CDR3 sequence (DNA): TGCAGTGCTAACCCCGGACAGGTTTCAGATCAGCCCCAGCATTTT. Its translation: CSANPGQVSDQPQHF. This chain uses TRBV20-1 with TRBJ1-5, with 7 bases aligning to TRBD1. J lost 5 bases, V lost 4 bases, and 11 bases had no gene match. This CDR3 is 15 amino acids long. Germline V CDR1 and CDR2: DFQATT, SNEGSKA (reference sequence).

This chain links TRBV20-1 with TRBJ1-2; D not resolved. CDR3 length equals 13 residues. V was cut by 0 bases and J by 4 bases, with 9 bases left in between. Germline-derived CDR1 and CDR2 are DFQATT and SNEGSKA (reference sequence). The DNA for the CDR3 is TGCAGTGCTAGAGACCAGTATGGCTATGGCTACACCTTC. Translation gives CSARDQYGYGYTF.

The chain joins TRBV7-2 to TRBJ1-6, with 7 positions matching TRBD1. CDR3 size: 15 residues. V shed 5 bases and J 5 bases; nucleotides not matched to a gene: 6. Germline V gives CDR1 SGHTA, CDR2 FQGNSA. CDR3 DNA: TGTGCCAGCAGCCCAGGGGGGGTGAATAATTCACCCCTCCACTTT. It is translated as CASSPGGVNNSPLHF. Variable domain in full (rest from reference TRBV7-2 and TRBJ1-6): GAGVSQSPSNKVTEKGKDVELRCDPISGHTALYWYRQSLGQGLEFLIYFQGNSAPDKSGLPSDRFSAERTGGSVSTLTIQRTQQEDSAVYLCASSPGGVNNSPLHFGNGTRLTVT.

V is TRBV29-1 and J is TRBJ2-7; the D is unclear. CDR3 length equals 13 residues. Trimming cost V 7 bases and J 3 bases, with 16 bases left between them. Germline assignment: CDR1 SQVTM and CDR2 ANQGSEA. In nucleotides, the CDR3 is TGCAGCGCTACTGAAAGTGGAAACTACGAGCAGTACTTC. Its protein product is CSATESGNYEQYF.